The T cell receptor (beta chain) under discussion was sequenced for a study of T cell repertoires in cytomegalovirus infection. Background on the study: HLA-B-restricted CMV epitopes that are well studied, plus recently identified HLA-C-restricted ones, were used by the study.

TCRdb redid the calling of the reads with MiXCR, one entry per CDR3 protein. The table has fewer than 1,000,000 distinct CDR3 sequences, less than 35% seen once. The CDR3 has 13 residues. V was clipped by 11 bases and J by 4 bases, with 14 bases between them. Germline V gives CDR1 MNHEY, CDR2 SMNVEV (reference sequence). This clonotype was seen a handful of times. Its matching antigen is unknown. The sample consisted of cultured CD8+ T cells from PBMCs, taken from culture after CMV antigen stimulation. The J gene is TRBJ2-2, the V gene TRBV27; D gene ambiguous. The clonotype was recovered from a human donor in good health (CMV status not recorded). Some clones in this sample may be carry-over from other donors' samples. This chain's CDR3 is CAGPSRPTGELFF. CDR3 sequence (DNA): TGTGCCGGACCTTCAAGGCCCACCGGGGAGCTGTTTTTT.